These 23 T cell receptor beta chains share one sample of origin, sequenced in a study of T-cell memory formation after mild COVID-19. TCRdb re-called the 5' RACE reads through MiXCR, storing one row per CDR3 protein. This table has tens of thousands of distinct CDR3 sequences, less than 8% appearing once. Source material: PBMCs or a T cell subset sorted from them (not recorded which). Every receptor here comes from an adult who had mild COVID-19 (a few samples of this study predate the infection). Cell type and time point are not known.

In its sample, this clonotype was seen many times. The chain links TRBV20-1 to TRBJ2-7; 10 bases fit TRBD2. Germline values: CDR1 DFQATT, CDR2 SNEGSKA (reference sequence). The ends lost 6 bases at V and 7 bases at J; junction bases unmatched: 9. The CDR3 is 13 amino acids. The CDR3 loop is CSAYGLAAGEQYF. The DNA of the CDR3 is TGCAGTGCCTACGGACTAGCGGCTGGAGAGCAGTACTTC.

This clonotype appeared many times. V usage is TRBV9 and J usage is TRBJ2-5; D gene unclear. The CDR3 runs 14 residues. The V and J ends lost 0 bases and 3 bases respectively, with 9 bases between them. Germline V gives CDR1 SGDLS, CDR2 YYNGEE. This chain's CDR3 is CASSVGAVKETQYF. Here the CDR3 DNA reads TGTGCCAGCAGCGTAGGGGCAGTTAAAGAGACCCAGTACTTC.

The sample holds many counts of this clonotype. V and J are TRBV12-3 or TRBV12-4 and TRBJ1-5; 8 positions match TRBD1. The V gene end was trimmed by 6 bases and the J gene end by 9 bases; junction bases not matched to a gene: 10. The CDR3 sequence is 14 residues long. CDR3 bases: TGTGCCAGCAGGCCTGGGACAGGCGGCGGGCCCCAGCATTTT. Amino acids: CASRPGTGGGPQHF.

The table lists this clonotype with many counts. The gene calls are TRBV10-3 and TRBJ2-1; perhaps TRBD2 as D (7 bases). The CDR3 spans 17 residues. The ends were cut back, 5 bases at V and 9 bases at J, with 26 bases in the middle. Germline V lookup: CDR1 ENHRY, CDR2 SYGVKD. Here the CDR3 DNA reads TGTGCCATCAGTCCAACAACTAGCGTGGGGGGACAAAGTGAGCAGTTCTTC. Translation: CAISPTTSVGGQSEQFF.

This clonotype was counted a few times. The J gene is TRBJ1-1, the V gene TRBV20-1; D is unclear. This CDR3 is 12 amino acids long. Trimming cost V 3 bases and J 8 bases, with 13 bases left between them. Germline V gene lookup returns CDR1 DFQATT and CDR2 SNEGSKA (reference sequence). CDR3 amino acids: CSARVLSVEAFF. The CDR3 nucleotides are TGCAGTGCTAGGGTTTTATCCGTCGAAGCTTTCTTT.

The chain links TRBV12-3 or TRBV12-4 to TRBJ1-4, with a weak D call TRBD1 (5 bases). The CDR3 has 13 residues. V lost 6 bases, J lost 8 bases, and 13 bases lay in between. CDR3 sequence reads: CASSLVGGEKLFF. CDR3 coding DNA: TGTGCCAGCAGCCTTGTTGGGGGGGAAAAACTGTTTTTT.

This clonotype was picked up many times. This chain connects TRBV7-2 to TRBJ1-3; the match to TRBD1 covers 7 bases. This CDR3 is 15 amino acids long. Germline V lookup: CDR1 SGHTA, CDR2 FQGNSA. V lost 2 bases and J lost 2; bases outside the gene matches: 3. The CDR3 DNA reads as TGTGCCAGCAGCTTATTAGGGGGCCCTGGAAACACCATATATTTT. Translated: CASSLLGGPGNTIYF.

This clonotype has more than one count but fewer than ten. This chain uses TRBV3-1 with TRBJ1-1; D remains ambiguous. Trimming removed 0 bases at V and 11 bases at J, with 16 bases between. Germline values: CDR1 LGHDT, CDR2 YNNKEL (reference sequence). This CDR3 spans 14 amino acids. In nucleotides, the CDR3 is TGTGCCAGCAGCCAAGACAGCTTCTCACTACTGGCTTTCTTT. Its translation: CASSQDSFSLLAFF.

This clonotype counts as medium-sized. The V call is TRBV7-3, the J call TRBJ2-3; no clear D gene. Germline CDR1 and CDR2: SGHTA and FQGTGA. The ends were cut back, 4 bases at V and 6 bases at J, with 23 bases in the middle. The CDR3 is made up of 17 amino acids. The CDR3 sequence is CASSSRGPMPRGDTQYF. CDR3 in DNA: TGTGCCAGCAGCTCCCGAGGACCCATGCCTCGCGGCGATACGCAGTATTTT. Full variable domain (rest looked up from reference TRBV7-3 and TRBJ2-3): GAGVSQTPSNKVTEKGKYVELRCDPISGHTALYWYRQSLGQGPEFLIYFQGTGAADDSGLPNDRFFAVRPEGSVSTLKIQRTERGDSAVYLCASSSRGPMPRGDTQYFGPGTRLTVL.

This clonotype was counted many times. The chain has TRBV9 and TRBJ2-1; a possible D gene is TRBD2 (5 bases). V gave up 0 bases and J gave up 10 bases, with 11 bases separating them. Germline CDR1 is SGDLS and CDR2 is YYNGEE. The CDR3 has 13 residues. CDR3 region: CASSVGLRGEQFF. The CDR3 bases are TGTGCCAGCAGCGTAGGTCTTCGCGGGGAGCAGTTCTTC.

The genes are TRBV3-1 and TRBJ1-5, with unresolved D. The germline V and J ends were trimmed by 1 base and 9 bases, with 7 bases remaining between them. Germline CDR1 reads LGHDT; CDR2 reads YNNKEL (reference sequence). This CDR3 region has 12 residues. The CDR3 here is CASSQGVAPQHF. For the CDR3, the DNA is TGTGCCAGCAGCCAAGGGGTCGCGCCCCAGCATTTT.

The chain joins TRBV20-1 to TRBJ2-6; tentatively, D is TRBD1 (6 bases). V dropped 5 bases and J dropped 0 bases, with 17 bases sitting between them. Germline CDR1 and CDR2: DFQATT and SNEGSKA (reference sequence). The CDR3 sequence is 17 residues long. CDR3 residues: CSASTGTRSSGANVLTF. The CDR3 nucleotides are TGCAGTGCTTCTACCGGGACACGGAGCTCTGGGGCCAACGTCCTGACTTTC.

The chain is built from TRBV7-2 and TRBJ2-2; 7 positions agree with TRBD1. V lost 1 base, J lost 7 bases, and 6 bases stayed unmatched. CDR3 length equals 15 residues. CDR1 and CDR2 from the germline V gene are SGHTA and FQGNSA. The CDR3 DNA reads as TGTGCCAGCAGCTTAGTGAAGGGGGCCGGCGGGGAGCTGTTTTTT. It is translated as CASSLVKGAGGELFF.

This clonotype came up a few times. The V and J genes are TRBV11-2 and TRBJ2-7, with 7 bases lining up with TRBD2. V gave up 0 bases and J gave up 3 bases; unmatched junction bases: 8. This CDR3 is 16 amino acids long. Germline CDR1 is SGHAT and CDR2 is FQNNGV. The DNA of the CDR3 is TGTGCCAGCAGCTTAGATTGGGCGGGGGTGAACTACGAGCAGTACTTC. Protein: CASSLDWAGVNYEQYF. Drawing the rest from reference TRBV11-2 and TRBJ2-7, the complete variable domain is EAGVAQSPRYKIIEKRQSVAFWCNPISGHATLYWYQQILGQGPKLLIQFQNNGVVDDSQLPKDRFSAERLKGVDSTLKIQPAKLEDSAVYLCASSLDWAGVNYEQYFGPGTRLTVT.

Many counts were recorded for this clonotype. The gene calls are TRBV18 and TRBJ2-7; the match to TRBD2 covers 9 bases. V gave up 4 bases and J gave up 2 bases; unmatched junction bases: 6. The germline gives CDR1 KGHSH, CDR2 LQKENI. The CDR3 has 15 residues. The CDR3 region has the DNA TGTGCCAGCTCACGGGGGCTAGCGGGACCCTACGAGCAGTACTTC. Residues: CASSRGLAGPYEQYF.

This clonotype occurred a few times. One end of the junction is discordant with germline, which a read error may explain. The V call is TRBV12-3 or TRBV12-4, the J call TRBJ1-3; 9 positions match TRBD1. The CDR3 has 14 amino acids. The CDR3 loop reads CASGGTGHGNTTYF. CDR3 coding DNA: TGTGCCAGCGGGGGGACAGGGCATGGAAACACCACATATTTT.

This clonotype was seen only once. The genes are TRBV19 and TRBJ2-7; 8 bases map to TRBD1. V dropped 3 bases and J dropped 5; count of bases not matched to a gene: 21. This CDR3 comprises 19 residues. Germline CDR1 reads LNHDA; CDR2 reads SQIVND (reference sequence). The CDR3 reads CASSIRGPRPTLTSDEQYF. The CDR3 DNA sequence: TGTGCCAGTAGTATCAGGGGGCCCAGGCCTACCTTAACGTCGGACGAGCAGTACTTC.

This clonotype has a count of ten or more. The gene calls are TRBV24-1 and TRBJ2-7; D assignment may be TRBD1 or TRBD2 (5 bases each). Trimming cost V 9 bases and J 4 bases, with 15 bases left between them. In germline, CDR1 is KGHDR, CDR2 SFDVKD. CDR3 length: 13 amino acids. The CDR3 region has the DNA TGTGCCACCTCGGACACGGGATTATACGAGCAGTACTTC. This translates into CATSDTGLYEQYF.

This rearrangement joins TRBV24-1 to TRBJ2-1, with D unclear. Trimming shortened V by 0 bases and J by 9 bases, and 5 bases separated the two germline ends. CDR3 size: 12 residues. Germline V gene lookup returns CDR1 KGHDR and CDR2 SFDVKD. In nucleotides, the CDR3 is TGTGCCACCAGTGATTTGGAGACTGAGCAGTTCTTC. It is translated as CATSDLETEQFF.

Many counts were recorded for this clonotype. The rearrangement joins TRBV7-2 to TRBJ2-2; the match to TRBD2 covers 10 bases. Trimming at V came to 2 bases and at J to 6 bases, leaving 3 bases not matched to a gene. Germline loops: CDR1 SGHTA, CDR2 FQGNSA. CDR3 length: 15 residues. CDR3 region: CASSLTSGTAGELFF. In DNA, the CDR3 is TGTGCCAGCAGCTTAACTAGCGGGACTGCCGGGGAGCTGTTTTTT.

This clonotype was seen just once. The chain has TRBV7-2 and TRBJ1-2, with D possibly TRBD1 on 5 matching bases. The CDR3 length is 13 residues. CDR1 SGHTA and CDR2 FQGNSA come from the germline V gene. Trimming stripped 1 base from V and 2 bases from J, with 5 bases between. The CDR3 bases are TGTGCCAGCAGCTTAGGGGGGAACTATGGCTACACCTTC. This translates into CASSLGGNYGYTF.

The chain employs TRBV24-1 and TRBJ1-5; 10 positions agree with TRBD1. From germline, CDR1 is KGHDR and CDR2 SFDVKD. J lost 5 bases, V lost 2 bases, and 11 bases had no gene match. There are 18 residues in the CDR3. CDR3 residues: CATSDSETGGTFDQPQHF. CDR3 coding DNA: TGTGCCACCAGTGATTCCGAGACAGGGGGCACATTCGATCAGCCCCAGCATTTT.

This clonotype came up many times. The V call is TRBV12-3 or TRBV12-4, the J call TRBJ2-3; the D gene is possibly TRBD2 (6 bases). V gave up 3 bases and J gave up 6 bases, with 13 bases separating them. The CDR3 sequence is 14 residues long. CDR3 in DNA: TGTGCCAGCAGTTTGGGCGGGGTAGGGGATACGCAGTATTTT. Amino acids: CASSLGGVGDTQYF.